The 31 T cell receptor beta chains given below trace back to one sample, sequenced in a study of T-cell reconstitution after alpha-beta-depleted transplantation in children. A library of TCRbeta sequences, prepared with unique molecular identifiers, was generated. TCRdb recomputed calls from the PCR reads with MiXCR, one row per CDR3 protein. The data hold more than 150,000 distinct CDR3 sequences, with about 6.3% observed a single time. This sample comprised PBMCs from the stem cell graft donor, obtained from the stem cell graft. Receptors originate from a human donor who donated a stem cell graft to a child with Wiskott-Aldrich syndrome.

In this sample, this clonotype turned up many times. The rearrangement joins TRBV18 to TRBJ1-6, with D tentatively TRBD1 (6 bases). The CDR3 length is 16 residues. Germline CDR1 is KGHSH and CDR2 is LQKENI. V lost 6 bases, J lost 0 bases, and 12 bases lay in between. The CDR3 DNA is TGTGCCAGCTCGCCTACAGGGAGCTCCTATAATTCACCCCTCCACTTT. It yields the protein CASSPTGSSYNSPLHF.

There are many counts of this clonotype. The chain joins TRBV25-1 to TRBJ2-1, with D possibly TRBD1 on 5 matching bases. Trimming removed 7 bases at V and 6 bases at J, with 13 bases between. The CDR3 extends over 13 amino acids. CDR1 and CDR2 from the germline V gene are MGHDK and SYGVNS. Here the CDR3 DNA reads TGTGCCAGCAAGGGGAATTGGGGCAATGAGCAGTTCTTC. This encodes CASKGNWGNEQFF.

In its sample, this clonotype was seen many times. The rearrangement links TRBV29-1 to TRBJ2-7, with D possibly TRBD1 on 6 matching bases. The V gene lost 6 bases and the J gene lost 3 bases, with 15 bases spanning the gap. In germline, CDR1 is SQVTM, CDR2 ANQGSEA. The CDR3 covers 13 residues. Here the CDR3 DNA reads TGCAGCGTCCGGACAGCAGGCAACTACGAGCAGTACTTC. The encoded protein is CSVRTAGNYEQYF.

Ten or more counts support this clonotype. The chain is built from TRBV12-3 or TRBV12-4 and TRBJ2-7; 7 bases fit TRBD2. The CDR3 has 14 amino acids. Trimming took 3 bases from V and 3 from J; bases not matched to a gene: 5. CDR3 sequence reads: CASSFSSGGYEQYF. DNA for the CDR3: TGTGCCAGCAGTTTTTCTAGCGGAGGCTACGAGCAGTACTTC.

This clonotype was seen repeatedly, ten times or more. This chain joins TRBV3-1 and TRBJ1-5; D remains unclear. The CDR3 has 15 amino acids. CDR1 and CDR2 from the germline V gene are LGHDT and YNNKEL (reference sequence). V lost 0 bases to trimming and J lost 0 bases, with 6 bases between them. In DNA form, the CDR3 reads TGTGCCAGCAGCCAAGACGCCAGTAGCAATCAGCCCCAGCATTTT. This encodes CASSQDASSNQPQHF.

This clonotype was picked up many times. V and J are TRBV5-1 and TRBJ2-5; 10 bases line up with TRBD1. Looked up from germline, CDR1 is SGHRS and CDR2 is YFSETQ. V lost 3 bases to trimming and J lost 4 bases; unmatched junction nucleotides: 6. There are 15 residues in the CDR3. The chain's CDR3 is CASSSGTGVSETQYF. DNA of the CDR3: TGCGCCAGCAGCTCCGGGACAGGGGTTTCAGAGACCCAGTACTTC.

This clonotype showed up many times. The chain has TRBV5-1 and TRBJ1-1; 8 bases fit TRBD1. V lost 4 bases to trimming and J lost 7 bases; unmatched junction nucleotides: 15. Germline CDR1 reads SGHRS; CDR2 reads YFSETQ. This CDR3 spans 16 amino acids. Here the CDR3 DNA reads TGCGCCAGCAGCAAACGTACCGGGACAGGAAGAGATGAAGCTTTCTTT. This translates into CASSKRTGTGRDEAFF.

The table lists this clonotype with many counts. V gene TRBV27 combines with J gene TRBJ2-4; D remains ambiguous. Germline V gene sequence: CDR1 MNHEY, CDR2 SMNVEV (reference sequence). The CDR3 spans 15 residues. With 4 bases removed from V and 2 bases from J, the gap between germline ends came to 12 bases. The CDR3 region has the DNA TGTGCCAGCAGTTCCCTAGGTAGCACCAAAAACATTCAGTACTTC. As protein: CASSSLGSTKNIQYF.

This sequence joins TRBV30 and TRBJ2-1, with no clear D. The CDR3 spans 12 residues. The V gene's germline CDR1 is GTSNPN and CDR2 SVGIG (reference sequence). Trimming shortened V by 2 bases and J by 8 bases, and 10 bases separated the two germline ends. CDR3 sequence: CAWSSWPDEQFF. The CDR3 DNA is TGTGCCTGGAGTTCGTGGCCGGATGAGCAGTTCTTC.

In its sample, this clonotype was seen many times. The genes are TRBV13 and TRBJ1-1; TRBD1 is a possible D gene (6 bases). The CDR3 spans 14 residues. Deletions cut 5 bases from V and 0 bases from J, with 10 bases between. Germline V gives CDR1 PRHDT, CDR2 FYEKMQ (reference sequence). The CDR3, as DNA: TGTGCCAGCAGCGAGGGACACTTGAACACTGAAGCTTTCTTT. It encodes CASSEGHLNTEAFF. Looking up the rest from reference TRBV13 and TRBJ1-1 gives the full variable domain: AAGVIQSPRHLIKEKRETATLKCYPIPRHDTVYWYQQGPGQDPQFLISFYEKMQSDKGSIPDRFSAQQFSDYHSELNMSSLELGDSALYFCASSEGHLNTEAFFGQGTRLTVV.

This clonotype was seen many times. The V call is TRBV19, the J call TRBJ1-1; D gene unclear. The CDR3 has 14 amino acids. Germline V gene sequence: CDR1 LNHDA, CDR2 SQIVND (reference sequence). The ends were cut back, 1 base at V and 1 base at J, with 7 bases in the middle. The CDR3, as DNA: TGTGCCAGTAGTATAGTCGCGGCGAACACTGAAGCTTTCTTT. Its protein is CASSIVAANTEAFF.

This clonotype came up many times. The V and J genes are TRBV6-2 or TRBV6-3 and TRBJ2-7; D is ambiguous. Germline CDR1 reads MNHEY; CDR2 reads SVGEGT. V lost 8 bases to trimming and J lost 3 bases, with 20 bases between them. The CDR3 spans 15 residues. The CDR3 loop reads CASGPHFSRNYEQYF. For the CDR3, the DNA is TGTGCCAGCGGACCGCATTTCTCAAGGAACTACGAGCAGTACTTC.

This clonotype has ten or more counts. V and J are TRBV29-1 and TRBJ2-5, with a possible D match to TRBD2 (7 bases). Germline-derived CDR1 and CDR2 are SQVTM and ANQGSEA. This CDR3 region has 14 residues. Trimming took 3 bases from V and 5 from J, leaving 16 bases between them. DNA for the CDR3: TGCAGCGTTGATGAGGGGGGGGGACTTGAGACCCAGTACTTC. As protein: CSVDEGGGLETQYF.

This clonotype was counted many times. The chain recombines TRBV29-1 with TRBJ1-2; 7 nucleotides line up with TRBD1. The length of the CDR3 is 15 residues. Germline loops: CDR1 SQVTM, CDR2 ANQGSEA. V shed 0 bases, J shed 4 bases, and the junction held 8 bases outside the gene matches. The CDR3 sequence: CSVEEPGQRFYGYTF. The CDR3, as DNA: TGCAGCGTTGAAGAACCGGGACAGAGGTTCTATGGCTACACCTTC.

This clonotype was observed many times. The gene calls are TRBV20-1 and TRBJ1-2; D remains ambiguous. Between the trimmed V and J ends, which lost 2 bases and 5 bases, there was a span of 12 bases. CDR3 length equals 13 residues. CDR1 and CDR2 from the germline V gene are DFQATT and SNEGSKA (reference sequence). CDR3 nucleotide sequence: TGCAGTGCTAGACCCCTTGCCGGATATGGCTACACCTTC. It specifies CSARPLAGYGYTF.

Many counts were recorded for this clonotype. The genes are TRBV5-6 and TRBJ2-5, with D unresolved. CDR3 length equals 12 residues. The V and J ends lost 5 bases and 4 bases respectively, with 9 bases between them. Per the germline V gene, CDR1 is SGHDT and CDR2 is YYEEEE. In DNA, the CDR3 is TGTGCCAGCAGTTCGTCACGAGAGACCCAGTACTTC. Translating it yields CASSSSRETQYF. Full variable domain (missing parts from reference TRBV5-6 and TRBJ2-5): DAGVTQSPTHLIKTRGQQVTLRCSPKSGHDTVSWYQQALGQGPQFIFQYYEEEERQRGNFPDRFSGHQFPNYSSELNVNALLLGDSALYLCASSSSRETQYFGPGTRLLVL.

The table lists this clonotype with many counts. This rearrangement joins TRBV7-6 to TRBJ2-7; TRBD1 matches 9 bases. V dropped 0 bases and J dropped 1; count of bases not matched to a gene: 7. This CDR3 is 17 amino acids long. Germline V CDR1 and CDR2: SGHVS, FNYEAQ. The CDR3 loop reads CASSLATPGQGSYEQYF. CDR3 coding DNA: TGTGCCAGCAGCTTAGCGACCCCGGGACAGGGATCCTACGAGCAGTACTTC.

The table lists this clonotype with many counts. This chain connects TRBV5-6 to TRBJ2-1; TRBD1 is a possible D gene (5 bases). V was cut by 0 bases and J by 5 bases, with 12 bases left in between. Germline V gives CDR1 SGHDT, CDR2 YYEEEE. The CDR3 loop spans 15 amino acids. The CDR3 is CASSLVDRGNNEQFF. The CDR3 coding sequence is TGTGCCAGCAGCTTGGTTGATAGGGGAAACAATGAGCAGTTCTTC. The full variable domain, with the rest looked up from reference TRBV5-6 and TRBJ2-1, is DAGVTQSPTHLIKTRGQQVTLRCSPKSGHDTVSWYQQALGQGPQFIFQYYEEEERQRGNFPDRFSGHQFPNYSSELNVNALLLGDSALYLCASSLVDRGNNEQFFGPGTRLTVL.

This clonotype was picked up many times. CDR3 amino acids: CSVQHAGEQETQYF. The CDR3 DNA follows: TGCAGCGTGCAGCACGCCGGGGAACAAGAGACCCAGTACTTC. V gene TRBV29-1 combines with J gene TRBJ2-5; the D gene is possibly TRBD2 (5 bases). This CDR3 comprises 14 residues. The germline V gene encodes CDR1 SQVTM and CDR2 ANQGSEA. Trimming took off 6 bases at V and 2 bases at J, with 16 bases between the two ends.

This clonotype came up many times. The chain employs TRBV20-1 and TRBJ2-3; 10 bases are a match to TRBD2. CDR3 length: 14 residues. CDR1 is DFQATT, CDR2 SNEGSKA, per germline (reference sequence). J gave up 3 bases and V 3 bases, and 3 bases lay outside the gene matches. CDR3 bases: TGCAGTGCTAGTGTACTAGCGGGAACAGATACGCAGTATTTT. Its protein is CSASVLAGTDTQYF.

This clonotype was picked up many times. The rearrangement links TRBV9 to TRBJ2-3, with unresolved D. V lost 8 bases and J 9 bases, leaving 7 bases between the germline ends. The CDR3 sequence is 9 residues long. CDR1 SGDLS and CDR2 YYNGEE come from the germline V gene. The CDR3 nucleotides read TGTGCCAGGCGAGGCACGCAGTATTTT. The encoded protein is CARRGTQYF.

This clonotype was counted ten times or more. V usage is TRBV12-3 or TRBV12-4 and J usage is TRBJ2-2, with TRBD2 identical over 8 bases. V gave up 7 bases and J gave up 0 bases; unmatched junction bases: 10. CDR3 length: 17 amino acids. CDR3 nucleotides: TGTGCCAGCACCATCTCCGGCGGGGGGTCGAACACCGGGGAGCTGTTTTTT. Translated: CASTISGGGSNTGELFF.

The chain is built from TRBV18 and TRBJ1-5; 11 bases fit TRBD1. CDR3 length: 15 amino acids. Germline assignment: CDR1 KGHSH and CDR2 LQKENI. V was pared by 3 bases and J by 6 bases, with 4 bases of the junction left unmatched. The CDR3 DNA follows: TGTGCCAGCTCACCCGGACAGGGGGCGACTCAGCCCCAGCATTTT. Protein: CASSPGQGATQPQHF.

This clonotype was seen at least ten times. The rearrangement uses TRBV4-2 and TRBJ1-3; D is undetermined. Germline V CDR1 and CDR2: LGHNA, YNFKEQ. Trimming shortened V by 0 bases and J by 1 base, and 10 bases separated the two germline ends. This CDR3 comprises 16 residues. In DNA form, the CDR3 reads TGTGCCAGCAGCCAAGATTTCGGAGGGTCTGGAAACACCATATATTTT. Translated, it gives CASSQDFGGSGNTIYF.

The rearrangement uses TRBV3-1 and TRBJ2-1; the match to TRBD1 covers 9 bases. V gave up 0 bases and J gave up 9 bases; unmatched junction bases: 12. The CDR3 has 17 residues. Per germline, CDR1 LGHDT and CDR2 YNNKEL (reference sequence). The CDR3 DNA sequence: TGTGCCAGCAGCCAAGAAGAGGACAGGGGAAGCCTGGTTGAGCAGTTCTTC. Protein sequence: CASSQEEDRGSLVEQFF.

This clonotype was seen repeatedly, ten times or more. In DNA, the CDR3 is TGCAGTGCCATGACAGGGTCTGGAAACACCATATATTTT. This translates into CSAMTGSGNTIYF. This chain joins TRBV20-1 and TRBJ1-3; 7 nucleotides match TRBD1. J lost 1 base, V lost 6 bases, and 3 bases had no gene match. The CDR3 has 13 residues. Germline CDR1 reads DFQATT; CDR2 reads SNEGSKA (reference sequence).

This clonotype was seen ten or more times. The chain is built from TRBV6-6 and TRBJ2-3; 8 positions match TRBD2. V shed 5 bases, J shed 0 bases, and the junction held 4 bases outside the gene matches. The CDR3 has 15 amino acids. Germline CDR1 MNHNY, CDR2 SVGAGI (reference sequence). CDR3 loop: CASSRLASSTDTQYF. The CDR3 DNA reads as TGTGCCAGCAGTCGACTAGCGAGTAGCACAGATACGCAGTATTTT.

This clonotype appeared a few times. This sequence joins TRBV7-9 and TRBJ1-1; D is uncertain. Trimming took off 2 bases at V and 2 bases at J, with 18 bases between the two ends. CDR1 and CDR2 from the germline V gene are SEHNR and FQNEAQ (reference sequence). CDR3 length: 17 amino acids. The CDR3, as DNA: TGTGCCAGCAGCTTACTGGGTTACGGCGACGATAACACTGAAGCTTTCTTT. It translates to CASSLLGYGDDNTEAFF. Using reference TRBV7-9 and TRBJ1-1 for the parts outside the CDR3, the full variable domain is DTGVSQNPRHKITKRGQNVTFRCDPISEHNRLYWYRQTLGQGPEFLTYFQNEAQLEKSRLLSDRFSAERPKGSFSTLEIQRTEQGDSAMYLCASSLLGYGDDNTEAFFGQGTRLTVV.

This clonotype was found many times. The chain uses TRBV20-1 and TRBJ2-1, with D possibly called TRBD1 or TRBD2 (6 bases each). The length of the CDR3 is 14 residues. CDR1 is DFQATT, CDR2 SNEGSKA, per germline (reference sequence). The germline V and J ends were trimmed by 3 bases and 7 bases, with 16 bases remaining between them. The CDR3 coding sequence is TGCAGTGCTAGCGGGGGCGCCGGGCAGAATGAGCAGTTCTTC. Protein product: CSASGGAGQNEQFF.

This clonotype was observed at least ten times. The rearrangement joins TRBV28 to TRBJ2-5; D is perhaps TRBD1 or TRBD2 (5 bases each). The V end was cut by 3 bases, the J end by 4 bases, with 18 bases between. This CDR3 region has 16 residues. From germline, CDR1 is MDHEN and CDR2 SYDVKM. CDR3 loop: CASSFLGAPRGETQYF. Written as DNA, the CDR3 is TGTGCCAGCAGTTTCCTCGGGGCCCCTCGGGGAGAGACCCAGTACTTC.

This clonotype was recorded many times. The chain uses TRBV12-3 or TRBV12-4 and TRBJ1-5, with D perhaps matching TRBD1 (6 bases). The CDR3 sequence is 17 residues long. Trimming cost V 2 bases and J 4 bases, with 18 bases left between them. The CDR3 sequence: CASSLKLGGQGNQPQHF. The CDR3 DNA follows: TGTGCCAGCAGTTTAAAATTGGGAGGTCAGGGGAATCAGCCCCAGCATTTT.